This T cell receptor (beta chain) was captured by sequencing in a study of PD-1 blockade in classical Hodgkin lymphoma. V gave up 1 base and J gave up 1 base, with 21 bases separating them. Germline CDR1 SGHRS, CDR2 YFSETQ. This CDR3 has 19 amino acids. Study-level findings and limits: By C4D1 there was a significant rise in CD4+ TCR diversity but not in CD8+ TCR diversity. Baseline TCR diversity was reportedly lower in newly diagnosed patients than healthy donors. Patients with an early start, nivolumab under 1 year after ASCT, were excluded.

Each patient experienced a relapse that followed autologous stem cell transplantation, and brentuximab vedotin exposure varied. A remark on this clone: Its antigen is as yet unknown.

The assay was immunoSEQ multiplex PCR, and TCRdb's table has in-frame clones only and misses some. Of about 24,000 clones detected, about 80% appear once; the ten largest clones hold approximately 6.7%. The sample in question was peripheral blood mononuclear cells (PBMCs), obtained at baseline. The chain recombines TRBV5-1 with TRBJ1-5; possibly TRBD1 for D (5 bases). The origin of this receptor is a human donor with classical Hodgkin lymphoma. The CDR3 loop reads CASSLSPSISGTSNQPQHF. Written as DNA, the CDR3 is TGCGCCAGCAGCTTGTCCCCTTCCATTTCAGGGACGAGCAATCAGCCCCAGCATTTT.